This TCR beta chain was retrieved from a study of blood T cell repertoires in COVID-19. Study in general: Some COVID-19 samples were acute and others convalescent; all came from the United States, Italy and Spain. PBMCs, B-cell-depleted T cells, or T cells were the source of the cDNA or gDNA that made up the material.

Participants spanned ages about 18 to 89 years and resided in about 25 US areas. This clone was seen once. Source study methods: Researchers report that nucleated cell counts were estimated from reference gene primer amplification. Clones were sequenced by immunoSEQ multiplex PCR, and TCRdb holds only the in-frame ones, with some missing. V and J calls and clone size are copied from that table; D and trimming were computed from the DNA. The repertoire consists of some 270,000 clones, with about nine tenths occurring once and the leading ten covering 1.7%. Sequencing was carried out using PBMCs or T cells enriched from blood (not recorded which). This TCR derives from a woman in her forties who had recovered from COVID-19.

The CDR3 coding sequence is TGTGCCAGCAGCCAGCAGACAGCCAGGAACACTGAAGCTTTCTTT. Amino acids: CASSQQTARNTEAFF. J is TRBJ1-1 and V is TRBV7-8; TRBD1 might be the D (5 bases). The V end was cut by 5 bases, the J end by 1 base, with 14 bases between. Looked up from germline, CDR1 is SGHVS and CDR2 is FQNEAQ. The CDR3 is 15 amino acids. The variable domain in full, with the rest retrieved from reference TRBV7-8 and TRBJ1-1, is GAGVSQSPRYKVAKRGQDVALRCDPISGHVSLFWYQQALGQGPEFLTYFQNEAQLDKSGLPSDRFFAERPEGSVSTLKIQRTQQEDSAVYLCASSQQTARNTEAFFGQGTRLTVV.